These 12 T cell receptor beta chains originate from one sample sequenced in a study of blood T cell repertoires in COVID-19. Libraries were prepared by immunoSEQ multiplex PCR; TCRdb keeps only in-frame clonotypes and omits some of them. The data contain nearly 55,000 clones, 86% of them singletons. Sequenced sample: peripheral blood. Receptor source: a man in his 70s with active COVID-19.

The CDR3 bases are TGCGCCAGCAGCTATGTAGCGGGGTCTGGCACAGATACGCAGTATTTT. Translating it yields CASSYVAGSGTDTQYF. The genes are TRBV5-1 and TRBJ2-3; 8 positions match TRBD2. From germline, CDR1 is SGHRS and CDR2 YFSETQ. The CDR3 loop spans 16 amino acids. With V trimmed by 3 bases and J by 1 base, 7 bases remained unmatched.

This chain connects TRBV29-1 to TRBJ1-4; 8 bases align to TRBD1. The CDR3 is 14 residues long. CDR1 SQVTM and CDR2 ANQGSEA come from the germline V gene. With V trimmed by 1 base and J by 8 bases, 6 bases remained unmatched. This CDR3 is CSVEGGTGSEKLFF. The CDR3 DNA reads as TGCAGCGTTGAAGGGGGGACAGGAAGCGAAAAACTGTTTTTT.

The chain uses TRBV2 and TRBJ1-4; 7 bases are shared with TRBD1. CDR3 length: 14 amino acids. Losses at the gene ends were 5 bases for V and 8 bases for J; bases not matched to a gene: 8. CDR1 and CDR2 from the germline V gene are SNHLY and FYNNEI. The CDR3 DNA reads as TGTGCCAGCAGTAGGACAGGATTAGGGGAAAAACTGTTTTTT. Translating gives CASSRTGLGEKLFF.

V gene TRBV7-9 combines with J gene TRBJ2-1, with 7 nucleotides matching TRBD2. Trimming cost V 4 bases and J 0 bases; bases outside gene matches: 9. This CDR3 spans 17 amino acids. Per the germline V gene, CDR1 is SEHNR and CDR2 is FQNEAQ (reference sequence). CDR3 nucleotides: TGTGCCAGCAGCTCCCGGGGCGGGGGTATCTCCTACAATGAGCAGTTCTTC. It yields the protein CASSSRGGGISYNEQFF.

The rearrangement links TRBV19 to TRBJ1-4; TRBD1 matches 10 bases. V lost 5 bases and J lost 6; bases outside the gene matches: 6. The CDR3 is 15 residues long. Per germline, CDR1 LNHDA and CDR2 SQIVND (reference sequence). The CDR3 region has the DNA TGTGCCAGTAGTCCTCCGGGACAGGGGTATGAAAAACTGTTTTTT. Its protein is CASSPPGQGYEKLFF.

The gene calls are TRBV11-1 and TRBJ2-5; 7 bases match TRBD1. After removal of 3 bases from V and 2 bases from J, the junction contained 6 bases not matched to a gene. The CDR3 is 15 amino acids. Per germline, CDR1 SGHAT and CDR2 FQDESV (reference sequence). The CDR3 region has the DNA TGTGCCAGCAGCTTGTGGGGACAGAAACAAGAGACCCAGTACTTC. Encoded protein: CASSLWGQKQETQYF.

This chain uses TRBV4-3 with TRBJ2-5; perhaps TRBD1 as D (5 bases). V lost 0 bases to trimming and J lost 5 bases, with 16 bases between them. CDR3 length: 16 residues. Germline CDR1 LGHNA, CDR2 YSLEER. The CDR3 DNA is TGCGCCAGCAGCCAAGAGATTGGGGCCGCAACGGAGACCCAGTACTTC. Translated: CASSQEIGAATETQYF.

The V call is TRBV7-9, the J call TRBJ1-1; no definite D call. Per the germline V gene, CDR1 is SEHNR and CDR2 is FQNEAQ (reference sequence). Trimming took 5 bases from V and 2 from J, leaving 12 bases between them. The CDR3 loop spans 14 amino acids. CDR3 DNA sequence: TGTGCCAGCAGCCTCGAGGGCGGCAACACTGAAGCTTTCTTT. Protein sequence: CASSLEGGNTEAFF. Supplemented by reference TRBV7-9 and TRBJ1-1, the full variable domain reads DTGVSQNPRHKITKRGQNVTFRCDPISEHNRLYWYRQTLGQGPEFLTYFQNEAQLEKSRLLSDRFSAERPKGSFSTLEIQRTEQGDSAMYLCASSLEGGNTEAFFGQGTRLTVV.

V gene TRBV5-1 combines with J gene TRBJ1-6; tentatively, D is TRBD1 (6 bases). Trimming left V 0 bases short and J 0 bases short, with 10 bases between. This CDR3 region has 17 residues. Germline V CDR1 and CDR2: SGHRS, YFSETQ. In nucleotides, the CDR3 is TGCGCCAGCAGCTTGGAGGGGGAGAGCTCCTATAATTCACCCCTCCACTTT. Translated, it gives CASSLEGESSYNSPLHF.

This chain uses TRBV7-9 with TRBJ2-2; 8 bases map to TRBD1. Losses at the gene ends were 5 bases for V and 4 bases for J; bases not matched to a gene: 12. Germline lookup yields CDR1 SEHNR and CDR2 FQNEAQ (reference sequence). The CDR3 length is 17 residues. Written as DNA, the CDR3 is TGTGCCAGCAGCCCCAGGGGGCAGGGAAGAATCACCGGGGAGCTGTTTTTT. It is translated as CASSPRGQGRITGELFF.

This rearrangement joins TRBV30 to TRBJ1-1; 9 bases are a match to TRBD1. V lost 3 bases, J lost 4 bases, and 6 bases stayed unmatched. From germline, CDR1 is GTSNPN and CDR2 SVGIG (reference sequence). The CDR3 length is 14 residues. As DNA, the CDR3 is TGTGCCTGGAGCCCGGGACAGGGTATCACTGAAGCTTTCTTT. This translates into CAWSPGQGITEAFF.

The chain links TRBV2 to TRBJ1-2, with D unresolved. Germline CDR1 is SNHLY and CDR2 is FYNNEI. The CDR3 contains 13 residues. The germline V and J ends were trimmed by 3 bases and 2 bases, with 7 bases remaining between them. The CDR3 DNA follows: TGTGCCAGCAGTGACACACTAAACTATGGCTACACCTTC. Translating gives CASSDTLNYGYTF.